The 21 T cell receptor beta chains in this list originate from one sample, sequenced in a study of T cell repertoires in cytomegalovirus infection. These receptors have no identified antigens. TCRdb independently ran MiXCR on the reads; one entry per CDR3 protein. Among about a million distinct CDR3 sequences listed, 25% to 40% were seen once. The source was cultured CD8+ T cells from PBMCs, collected from culture after CMV antigen stimulation. Source of these receptors: a human donor in good health (CMV status not recorded). Some clones in this sample may be carry-over from other donors' samples.

The chain employs TRBV7-9 and TRBJ2-2; the match to TRBD1 covers 7 bases. This CDR3 has 14 residues. CDR1 is SEHNR, CDR2 FQNEAQ, per germline (reference sequence). The junction had 7 bases not matched to a gene; V was cut back by 6 bases and J by 6 bases. The CDR3 here is CASRYSQGAGELFF. In DNA form, the CDR3 reads TGTGCCAGCAGATACTCCCAGGGGGCCGGGGAGCTGTTTTTT.

CDR3 nucleotide sequence: TGCAGCGTTGCAGGGAGCCATGGCTACACCTTC. This sequence encodes CSVAGSHGYTF. The chain uses TRBV29-1 and TRBJ1-2; D is perhaps TRBD1 (5 bases). The CDR3 spans 11 residues. V lost 4 bases, J lost 6 bases, and 9 bases lay in between. CDR1 is SQVTM, CDR2 ANQGSEA, per germline.

In regard to this clonotype: A read error may produce the germline difference seen at one junction end. V and J are TRBV7-6 and TRBJ1-1; 9 bases match TRBD1. Germline CDR1 reads SGHVS; CDR2 reads FNYEAQ. The CDR3 is 15 residues long. The CDR3 DNA reads TGTACCAGCAGCTTTCGGGGACAGGGTAGCACTGAAGCTTTCTTT. Protein product: CTSSFRGQGSTEAFF. The full variable domain, in which reference TRBV7-6 and TRBJ1-1 provide the parts outside the CDR3, is GAGVSQSPRYKVTKRGQDVALRCDPISGHVSLYWYRQALGQGPEFLTYFNYEAQQDKSGLPNDRFSAERPEGSISTLTIQRTEQRDSAMYRCTSSFRGQGSTEAFFGQGTRLTVV.

On this clonotype itself: The junction departs from the called germline gene at one end, perhaps through a read error. The chain is built from TRBV7-4 and TRBJ1-6, with D possibly matching TRBD1 (5 bases). Germline V gene lookup returns CDR1 SGHVT and CDR2 SQSDAQ. This CDR3 spans 17 amino acids. CDR3 sequence: CVSSLGMLGEEVSPLHF. CDR3 coding DNA: TGTGTCAGCAGCTTAGGAATGCTGGGGGAGGAGGTATCACCCCTCCACTTT.

This clonotype was found many times. The chain carries TRBV7-6 and TRBJ1-1; TRBD1 matches at 7 bases. This CDR3 has 15 residues. The V gene's germline CDR1 is SGHVS and CDR2 FNYEAQ. V lost 2 bases to trimming and J lost 1 base; unmatched junction nucleotides: 4. CDR3 sequence (DNA): TGTGCCAGCAGCTTAAATCCAGGGGGGAACACTGAAGCTTTCTTT. It is translated as CASSLNPGGNTEAFF.

The chain couples TRBV12-3 or TRBV12-4 to TRBJ1-1, with TRBD1 identical over 7 bases. The CDR3 length is 19 residues. Germline trimming cut 5 bases from V and 0 bases from J; bases unmatched to any gene: 18. CDR3: CASSPTNQRGRGMNTEAFF. DNA for the CDR3: TGTGCCAGCAGTCCTACAAACCAAAGGGGGCGCGGGATGAACACTGAAGCTTTCTTT.

This clonotype was picked up a small number of times. The CDR3 DNA follows: TGCAGCGTTGAAGATCAGTGGCACTCAGGCTACACCTTC. Its translation: CSVEDQWHSGYTF. The chain has TRBV29-1 and TRBJ1-2; D remains unclear. CDR3 length: 13 amino acids. V was shortened by 0 bases and J by 8 bases, with 13 bases between the two germline ends. The germline V gene encodes CDR1 SQVTM and CDR2 ANQGSEA.

As concerns this clonotype: Given a much more abundant clone one base away, this may be a read error. The V and J genes are TRBV7-6 and TRBJ2-2, with D unclear. CDR1 is SGHVS, CDR2 FNYEAQ, per germline. The CDR3 has 13 residues. The CDR3 spells CVSSSSGTGELFF. In nucleotides, the CDR3 is TGTGTCAGCAGCTCGTCAGGTACCGGGGAGCTGTTTTTT.

This clonotype was seen a handful of times. This chain joins TRBV28 and TRBJ2-3, with 10 bases identical to TRBD2. Losses at the gene ends were 5 bases for V and 6 bases for J; bases not matched to a gene: 11. The CDR3 covers 16 residues. The V gene's germline CDR1 is MDHEN and CDR2 SYDVKM. The CDR3 nucleotides read TGTGCCAGCAGTGCCCTTAGCGGGGGGCCCGCGGATACGCAGTATTTT. Amino acid sequence: CASSALSGGPADTQYF.

This chain connects TRBV29-1 to TRBJ1-1, with D uncertain. V was trimmed by 0 bases and J by 1 base, leaving 9 bases between them. Per the germline V gene, CDR1 is SQVTM and CDR2 is ANQGSEA. This CDR3 comprises 14 residues. This CDR3 reads CSVEDRRWNTEAFF. The DNA for the CDR3 is TGCAGCGTTGAAGATCGACGGTGGAACACTGAAGCTTTCTTT. Combining the CDR3 with reference TRBV29-1 and TRBJ1-1 gives the whole variable domain SAVISQKPSRDICQRGTSLTIQCQVDSQVTMMFWYRQQPGQSLTLIATANQGSEATYESGFVIDKFPISRPNLTFSTLTVSNMSPEDSSIYLCSVEDRRWNTEAFFGQGTRLTVV.

The gene calls are TRBV6-2 or TRBV6-3 and TRBJ2-2; TRBD1 might be the D (6 bases). Germline V CDR1 and CDR2: MNHEY, SVGEGT. V lost 8 bases to trimming and J lost 4 bases, with 11 bases between them. The length of the CDR3 is 13 residues. The CDR3 DNA sequence: TGTGCCAGCCCGGGACAAACCACCGGGGAGCTGTTTTTT. It is translated as CASPGQTTGELFF.

This clonotype has a count of ten or more. This rearrangement joins TRBV7-9 to TRBJ1-5; D unclear. The CDR3 sequence is 13 residues long. V dropped 5 bases and J dropped 3 bases, with 8 bases sitting between them. Germline V gives CDR1 SEHNR, CDR2 FQNEAQ (reference sequence). CDR3 DNA sequence: TGTGCCAGCAGCCGAAAGGTCAATCAGCCCCAGCATTTT. This translates into CASSRKVNQPQHF.

There are many counts of this clonotype. The gene calls are TRBV7-6 and TRBJ2-5, with 8 bases aligning to TRBD2. V trimming: 7 bases; J trimming: 9 bases; junction bases outside the gene matches: 16. This CDR3 comprises 15 residues. Germline CDR1 is SGHVS and CDR2 is FNYEAQ. In DNA form, the CDR3 reads TGTGCCAGCACCGATTCGGGACTAGGGGGAGTGGCCCAGTACTTC. Encoded protein: CASTDSGLGGVAQYF.

This clonotype turned up a few times. The chain combines TRBV12-3 or TRBV12-4 with TRBJ2-7; the D is unclear. There are 13 residues in the CDR3. V lost 3 bases to trimming and J lost 5 bases, with 11 bases between them. The CDR3 is CASSFIGNNEQYF. CDR3 DNA sequence: TGTGCCAGCAGTTTCATCGGAAACAACGAGCAGTACTTC.

The rearrangement uses TRBV7-2 and TRBJ1-2, with TRBD1 identical over 10 bases. Germline values: CDR1 SGHTA, CDR2 FQGNSA. CDR3 size: 16 residues. The J segment lost 0 bases and the V segment lost 5 bases, leaving 6 bases of the junction unmatched. CDR3 loop: CASSPWTGGSNYGYTF. CDR3 coding DNA: TGTGCCAGCAGCCCTTGGACAGGGGGTTCTAACTATGGCTACACCTTC.

There are a few counts of this clonotype. The chain has TRBV12-3 or TRBV12-4 and TRBJ1-2; the D gene is possibly TRBD1 (6 bases). V was shortened by 3 bases and J by 2 bases, with 10 bases between the two germline ends. The CDR3 has 14 residues. The CDR3 DNA is TGTGCCAGCAGTTTGACAGGTTGGAACTATGGCTACACCTTC. Encoded protein: CASSLTGWNYGYTF.

This clonotype was observed a handful of times. The chain combines TRBV10-3 with TRBJ2-7, with D perhaps TRBD1 (6 bases). This CDR3 is 16 amino acids long. The V gene's germline CDR1 is ENHRY and CDR2 SYGVKD. V was cut by 0 bases and J by 7 bases, with 19 bases left in between. CDR3 residues: CAISESTLGASREQYF. The CDR3, as DNA: TGTGCCATCAGTGAGTCGACCCTGGGGGCCTCGCGTGAGCAGTACTTC.

This chain uses TRBV2 with TRBJ1-4; TRBD1 matches at 7 bases. Germline V gives CDR1 SNHLY, CDR2 FYNNEI. There are 18 residues in the CDR3. V shed 6 bases, J shed 4 bases, and the junction held 17 bases outside the gene matches. CDR3 protein: CASRLRDSEPNHNEKLFF. The CDR3 DNA reads TGTGCCAGCAGACTGAGGGACAGCGAACCCAACCATAATGAAAAACTGTTTTTT.

This clonotype occurred many times. The V gene is TRBV7-8, the J gene TRBJ1-1; 8 nucleotides match TRBD1. The J segment lost 5 bases and the V segment lost 5 bases, leaving 10 bases of the junction unmatched. This CDR3 is 15 amino acids long. Germline CDR1 reads SGHVS; CDR2 reads FQNEAQ. The CDR3 loop reads CASSHSSQGVTEAFF. CDR3 coding DNA: TGTGCCAGCAGCCATAGCTCACAGGGGGTTACTGAAGCTTTCTTT.

The J gene is TRBJ2-3, the V gene TRBV10-3; 9 nucleotides align to TRBD1. Germline CDR1 is ENHRY and CDR2 is SYGVKD. This CDR3 is 15 amino acids long. The J segment lost 4 bases and the V segment lost 7 bases, leaving 9 bases of the junction unmatched. The CDR3, as DNA: TGTGCCATCACCCGGACAGGGGCAGAGGCAGATACGCAGTATTTT. As protein: CAITRTGAEADTQYF.

This clonotype was found a few times. The V and J genes are TRBV6-5 and TRBJ2-5; D might be TRBD1 (5 bases). The CDR3 loop spans 15 amino acids. V was pared by 0 bases and J by 2 bases, with 10 bases between. CDR1 is MNHEY and CDR2 is SVGAGI in the germline V gene. CDR3 coding DNA: TGTGCCAGCAGTTACTCGAGGCAGGGACAAGAGACCCAGTACTTC. Amino acids: CASSYSRQGQETQYF.